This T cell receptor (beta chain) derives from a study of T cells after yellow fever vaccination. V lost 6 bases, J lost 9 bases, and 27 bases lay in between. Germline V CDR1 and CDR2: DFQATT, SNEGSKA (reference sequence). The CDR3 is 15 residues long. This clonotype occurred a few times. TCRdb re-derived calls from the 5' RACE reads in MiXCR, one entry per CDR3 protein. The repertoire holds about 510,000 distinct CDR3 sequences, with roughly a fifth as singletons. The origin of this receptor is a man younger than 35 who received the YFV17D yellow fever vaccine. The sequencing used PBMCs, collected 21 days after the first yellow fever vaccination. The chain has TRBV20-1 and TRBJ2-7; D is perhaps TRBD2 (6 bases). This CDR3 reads CSAKRPEAGPTAQYF. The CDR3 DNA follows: TGCAGTGCAAAGAGGCCAGAGGCGGGACCTACGGCGCAGTACTTC.